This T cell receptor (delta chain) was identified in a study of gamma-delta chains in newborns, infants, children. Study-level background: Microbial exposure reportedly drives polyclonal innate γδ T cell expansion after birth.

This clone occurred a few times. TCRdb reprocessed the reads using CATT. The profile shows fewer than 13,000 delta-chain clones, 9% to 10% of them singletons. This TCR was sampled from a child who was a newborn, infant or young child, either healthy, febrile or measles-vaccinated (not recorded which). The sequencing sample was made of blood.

This CDR3 is CACDTVLGDTYPKKLIF. CDR3 DNA sequence: TGTGCCTGTGACACCGTACTGGGGGATACTTACCCTAAAAAACTCATCTTT. The J gene is TRDJ1, the V gene TRDV2; 12 nucleotides agree with TRDD3. The CDR3 length is 17 residues. Looked up from germline, CDR1 is GEAIGNYY and CDR2 is EKD. After removal of 0 bases from V and 8 bases from J, the junction contained 12 bases not matched to a gene.